Following are 16 T cell receptor beta chains from one sample sequenced in a study of T cell changes during pregnancy in multiple sclerosis. Sequenced by immunoSEQ multiplex PCR; TCRdb stores in-frame clones only, minus some. The table lists about 76,000 clones, about 92% of them singletons. The starting material was peripheral blood, obtained in the second trimester of pregnancy. These receptors came from a female donor with multiple sclerosis, enrolled in a pregnancy study.

The genes are TRBV19 and TRBJ2-2; D may be TRBD2 (7 bases). There are 15 residues in the CDR3. Germline V lookup: CDR1 LNHDA, CDR2 SQIVND (reference sequence). V was trimmed by 7 bases and J by 7 bases, leaving 19 bases between them. CDR3 protein: CASTHTAGAGGELFF. CDR3 nucleotide sequence: TGTGCCAGTACCCACACGGCGGGGGCGGGCGGGGAGCTGTTTTTT.

The chain recombines TRBV2 with TRBJ2-3; 8 positions agree with TRBD1. CDR1 is SNHLY and CDR2 is FYNNEI in the germline V gene. J was trimmed by 4 bases and V by 10 bases; bases with no gene match: 4. The CDR3 loop spans 12 amino acids. Written as DNA, the CDR3 is TGTGCCAACGGACAGGGTCCAGATACGCAGTATTTT. Its translation: CANGQGPDTQYF.

This sequence joins TRBV12-5 and TRBJ1-4, with no clear D. Trimming removed 3 bases from V and 8 bases from J, with 10 bases in between. The CDR3 consists of 13 residues. CDR1 is LGHNT, CDR2 FRNRAP, per germline. CDR3 residues: CASGLSFREKLFF. CDR3 coding DNA: TGTGCTAGTGGTTTATCCTTTCGGGAAAAACTGTTTTTT.

This chain links TRBV6-1 with TRBJ1-5; tentatively, D is TRBD1 (5 bases). Germline V gene data show CDR1 as MNHNS and CDR2 as SASEGT. V lost 2 bases, J lost 5 bases, and 19 bases lay in between. The length of the CDR3 is 17 residues. The CDR3 DNA reads as TGTGCCAGCAGTGAACGTCGTGCAGGGCCGTTTTATCAGCCCCAGCATTTT. It specifies CASSERRAGPFYQPQHF.

This clone is a singleton in its sample. V usage is TRBV19 and J usage is TRBJ1-5; 7 nucleotides agree with TRBD1. The V gene end was trimmed by 6 bases and the J gene end by 4 bases; junction bases not matched to a gene: 15. This CDR3 region has 17 residues. Germline CDR1 LNHDA, CDR2 SQIVND (reference sequence). CDR3 amino acids: CASRNQQTGYGNQPQHF. The CDR3 DNA is TGTGCCAGTAGAAATCAGCAGACAGGGTATGGGAATCAGCCCCAGCATTTT.

V gene TRBV19 combines with J gene TRBJ1-5; D not resolved. The V gene's germline CDR1 is LNHDA and CDR2 SQIVND (reference sequence). Trimming stripped 7 bases from V and 7 bases from J, with 11 bases between. CDR3 length equals 12 residues. The CDR3 protein is CASIGEEQPQHF. The CDR3 DNA reads TGTGCCAGTATCGGAGAAGAACAGCCCCAGCATTTT.

This clone was detected once. V and J are TRBV18 and TRBJ2-3; D is uncertain. Germline values: CDR1 KGHSH, CDR2 LQKENI. V was pared by 2 bases and J by 2 bases, with 8 bases between. This CDR3 contains 14 residues. The CDR3 spells CASSPASYTDTQYF. For the CDR3, the DNA is TGTGCCAGCTCACCAGCTTCCTACACAGATACGCAGTATTTT.

This chain joins TRBV19 and TRBJ1-2; no clear D. The CDR3 contains 15 residues. Trimming cost V 6 bases and J 6 bases, with 20 bases left between them. The germline gives CDR1 LNHDA, CDR2 SQIVND (reference sequence). In DNA, the CDR3 is TGTGCCAGTAGGAACATGGAGGAGGGAGTAGATGGCTACACCTTC. Amino acid sequence: CASRNMEEGVDGYTF.

V usage is TRBV2 and J usage is TRBJ2-1; 8 nucleotides line up with TRBD1. This CDR3 contains 17 residues. J lost 0 bases, V lost 2 bases, and 6 bases had no gene match. Germline CDR1 is SNHLY and CDR2 is FYNNEI. Written as DNA, the CDR3 is TGTGCCAGCAGTGAATTAGGGACAGGAGCCTCCTACAATGAGCAGTTCTTC. Protein: CASSELGTGASYNEQFF.

The CDR3 DNA sequence: TGTGCCAGCAGTTACGGACTAGCGGGGGGGTACAATGAGCAGTTCTTC. Protein product: CASSYGLAGGYNEQFF. The chain combines TRBV11-2 with TRBJ2-1, with 15 positions matching TRBD2. Trimming removed 6 bases from V and 4 bases from J; junction bases left unmatched: 4. The CDR3 extends over 16 amino acids. From germline, CDR1 is SGHAT and CDR2 FQNNGV. Complete variable domain (other parts from reference TRBV11-2 and TRBJ2-1): EAGVAQSPRYKIIEKRQSVAFWCNPISGHATLYWYQQILGQGPKLLIQFQNNGVVDDSQLPKDRFSAERLKGVDSTLKIQPAKLEDSAVYLCASSYGLAGGYNEQFFGPGTRLTVL.

This chain uses TRBV15 with TRBJ1-1; 7 bases fit TRBD1. CDR3 length equals 17 residues. Trimming took 1 base from V and 3 from J; bases not matched to a gene: 11. Germline V gene lookup returns CDR1 LNHNV and CDR2 YYDKDF (reference sequence). In DNA, the CDR3 is TGTGCCACCAGCAGAGGGACAGGAAGTTTGAGGGACACTGAAGCTTTCTTT. Translated: CATSRGTGSLRDTEAFF.

The chain recombines TRBV7-9 with TRBJ2-5, with a weak D call TRBD2 (6 bases). The germline CDR1 and CDR2 sequences are SEHNR and FQNEAQ (reference sequence). V shed 4 bases and J shed 5 bases, with 14 bases lying between them. This CDR3 spans 14 amino acids. The CDR3 loop reads CASSWFGGSETQYF. CDR3 DNA: TGTGCCAGCAGCTGGTTTGGGGGGAGCGAGACCCAGTACTTC.

CDR3 nucleotide sequence: TGTGCCAGCCTGGGCGGGACCCTGACCGCAGATACGCAGTATTTT. This sequence encodes CASLGGTLTADTQYF. The chain has TRBV18 and TRBJ2-3, with D possibly TRBD2 on 6 matching bases. The CDR3 runs to 15 residues. With 8 bases removed from V and 4 bases from J, the gap between germline ends came to 19 bases. Germline CDR1 KGHSH, CDR2 LQKENI.

V gene TRBV5-6 combines with J gene TRBJ2-3; weak D call: TRBD2 (6 bases). CDR1 SGHDT and CDR2 YYEEEE come from the germline V gene. The V end was cut by 0 bases, the J end by 6 bases, with 8 bases between. The CDR3 runs 13 residues. DNA for the CDR3: TGTGCCAGCAGCTTGGATCGGGGGGATACGCAGTATTTT. This codes for CASSLDRGDTQYF.

The gene calls are TRBV5-5 and TRBJ2-7; D perhaps matches TRBD2 (6 bases). V lost 4 bases and J 2 bases, leaving 13 bases between the germline ends. The CDR3 has 14 amino acids. Germline CDR1 is SGHKS and CDR2 is YYEKEE (reference sequence). As DNA, the CDR3 is TGTGCCAGCAGCGCCTCTTGGGGGGCCTACGAGCAGTACTTC. Protein: CASSASWGAYEQYF.

The V call is TRBV2, the J call TRBJ2-2; 7 positions match TRBD2. This CDR3 has 14 residues. V trimming: 7 bases; J trimming: 4 bases; junction bases outside the gene matches: 6. Germline CDR1 SNHLY, CDR2 FYNNEI. The CDR3 DNA is TGTGCCAGCAAAGTCCTAGCGGCCACCGGGGAGCTGTTTTTT. Protein product: CASKVLAATGELFF. Supplemented by reference TRBV2 and TRBJ2-2, the full variable domain reads EPEVTQTPSHQVTQMGQEVILRCVPISNHLYFYWYRQILGQKVEFLVSFYNNEISEKSEIFDDQFSVERPDGSNFTLKIRSTKLEDSAMYFCASKVLAATGELFFGEGSRLTVL.